These T cell receptor beta chains were read from a single sample in a study of cytomegalovirus exposure and HLA in healthy donors. Assay: immunoSEQ multiplex PCR; the TCRdb copy retains only in-frame clones and omits some. Here the sample spans about 160,000 clones, roughly 80% being singletons. Sequenced material: PBMCs. These receptors originate from a man aged 25 to 40 in good health and CMV-seronegative. The CDR3 runs from the conserved cysteine through the conserved F or W. A D gene is named only where the DNA matches it firmly. Size values are once, few and many counts, or a class for expanded clones, and some rows have none.

TRBJ1-1	.	TRBV7-3	.	TGTGCCAGCAGCACCGGACCCCGGGGGAATATGAACACTGAAGCTTTCTTT	CASSTGPRGNMNTEAFF
TRBJ2-1	.	TRBV27	TRBD2	TGTGCCAGCAGCCTTCTCGGGACTAGCGGATACAATGAGCAGTTCTTC	CASSLLGTSGYNEQFF
TRBJ1-1	.	TRBV10-2	.	TGCGCCAGCAGTGGGAGTGAGGACACTGAAGCTTTCTTT	CASSGSEDTEAFF
TRBJ1-4	.	TRBV27	TRBD1	TGTGCCAGCAGTCCGTCGACAGGGGGGGGAACTAATGAAAAACTGTTTTTT	CASSPSTGGGTNEKLFF
TRBJ2-5	.	TRBV19	.	TGTGCCAGTAGTAGGGGGAGGTTGGAAGAGACCCAGTACTTC	CASSRGRLEETQYF
TRBJ2-2	few	TRBV27	TRBD2	TGTGCCAGCAGTCCTGGGACTAGCGGGAGGTCGAACACCGGGGAGCTGTTTTTT	CASSPGTSGRSNTGELFF
TRBJ2-7	few	TRBV5-5	.	TGTGCCAGCAGCTTACAGGGAAATCCCTACGAGCAGTACTTC	CASSLQGNPYEQYF
TRBJ2-5	.	TRBV15	.	TGTGCCACCAGCAGAGATGCAGGACTTGAGACCCAGTACTTC	CATSRDAGLETQYF
TRBJ1-1	few	TRBV6-1	.	TGTGCCAGCAGTCACCGACAGAATTTGAACACTGAAGCTTTCTTT	CASSHRQNLNTEAFF
TRBJ1-1	.	TRBV11-2	.	TGTGCCAGCAGCGCGGTGGGGCCCACTGAAGCTTTCTTT	CASSAVGPTEAFF
TRBJ1-1	.	TRBV7-2	.	TGTGCCAGCAGCTTCGCAGGGCGGGGTGAAGCTTTCTTT	CASSFAGRGEAFF
TRBJ1-1	.	TRBV5-8	.	TGTGCCAGCAGCTTGACTCATGGCACTGAAGCTTTCTTT	CASSLTHGTEAFF
TRBJ1-2	.	TRBV4-3	.	TGCGCCAGCAGCCAAACACCCCATCTCTATGGCTACACCTTC	CASSQTPHLYGYTF
TRBJ2-3	.	TRBV2	TRBD1	TGTGCCAGCAGACAGACAGGGACAGATACGCAGTATTTT	CASRQTGTDTQYF
TRBJ2-7	.	TRBV7-9	.	TGTGCCAGCAGCCAACGAAGCCAGGTTAGGCCAGACTACGAGCAGTACTTC	CASSQRSQVRPDYEQYF
TRBJ1-6	.	TRBV10-3	TRBD1	TGTGCCATCTGTAAATCCGGGACAGGGGATTCACCCCTCCACTTT	CAICKSGTGDSPLHF
TRBJ1-5	.	TRBV6-1	.	TGTGCCAGCAGTGAAAGGGCCAGGGGTGAGGGCAATCAGCCCCAGCATTTT	CASSERARGEGNQPQHF
TRBJ2-2	few	TRBV6-5	.	TGTGCCAGCAGCTCCTACCGCACCGGGGAGCTGTTTTTT	CASSSYRTGELFF
TRBJ1-1	once	TRBV29-1	.	TGCAGCGTTAAAAAGGACTCCCCGGAAGCTTTCTTT	CSVKKDSPEAFF
TRBJ1-2	.	TRBV7-2	.	TGTGCCAGCAGCTTATACAATTCCGACTATGGCTACACCTTC	CASSLYNSDYGYTF
TRBJ1-2	once	TRBV27	TRBD1	TGTGCCAGCAGGACGGGACAGCTCCACTATGGCTACACCTTC	CASRTGQLHYGYTF
TRBJ1-4	.	TRBV25-1	.	TGTGCCAGCAGTAAACAGCCAGGTGAAAAACTGTTTTTT	CASSKQPGEKLFF
TRBJ1-5	.	TRBV7-9	.	.	CASSFGQGIGPRHF
TRBJ1-1	.	TRBV9	.	TGTGCCAGCACGAGGGGCGGGGGCGGGGGAACTGAAGCTTTCTTT	CASTRGGGGGTEAFF
TRBJ1-2	.	TRBV10-3	.	TGTGCCATCAGTGACGGTCGGGGAGAAACTGGCTACACCTTC	CAISDGRGETGYTF
TRBJ1-2	few	TRBV28	TRBD1	TGTGCCAGCAGTTTCGAGGGGGCCATCTTAGACTATGGCTACACCTTC	CASSFEGAILDYGYTF
TRBJ1-6	.	TRBV28	.	TGTGCCAGCAGTTATGAGGGCCGCGGCGAATATAATTCACCCCTCCACTTT	CASSYEGRGEYNSPLHF
TRBJ1-4	.	TRBV28	.	TGTGCCAGCAAAATCGCGGGGACGTTGAATGAAAAACTGTTTTTT	CASKIAGTLNEKLFF
TRBJ2-7	.	TRBV11-2	.	TGTGCCAGCAGCCCCATGGACAGTCCCTACGAGCAGTACTTC	CASSPMDSPYEQYF
TRBJ1-2	.	TRBV11-2	.	TGTGCCAGCAGCTTAGACACAGGCAACTATGGCTACACCTTC	CASSLDTGNYGYTF
TRBJ2-5	.	TRBV6-5	TRBD2	TGTGCCAGCAGTTCCTTAGCGGGGGCTGAAAAAGAGACCCAGTACTTC	CASSSLAGAEKETQYF
TRBJ2-1	.	TRBV29-1	TRBD1	TGCAGCCCGACCCCTTGGACAGGCCAAGAGCAGTTCTTC	CSPTPWTGQEQFF
TRBJ1-1	few	TRBV19	TRBD1	TGTGCCAGTAGTCCTTACCAGGGGGCTGAAGCTTTCTTT	CASSPYQGAEAFF
TRBJ1-1	few	TRBV29-1	.	TGCAGCGTTGGGCAGGGGAACACTGAAGCTTTCTTT	CSVGQGNTEAFF
TRBJ2-1	.	TRBV14	.	TGTGCCAGCAGCCTCAGACTCGGCCTGAGCTCCTACAATGAGCAGTTCTTC	CASSLRLGLSSYNEQFF
TRBJ2-5	.	TRBV19	.	TGTGCCAGTAGGGTCTCAGGGGTGGAGACCCAGTACTTC	CASRVSGVETQYF
TRBJ2-5	.	TRBV7-9	.	TGTGCCAGCAGCTTATCAGGGGCAATCCCAGAGACCCAGTACTTC	CASSLSGAIPETQYF
TRBJ2-4	.	TRBV7-2	.	TGTGCCAGCAGCCTAACAAACAGCCATCTAGCCAAAAACATTCAGTACTTC	CASSLTNSHLAKNIQYF
TRBJ2-7	.	TRBV5-6	.	TGTGCCAGCAGCTTGGGACTGAGCTCCTACGAGCAGTACTTC	CASSLGLSSYEQYF
TRBJ2-3	.	TRBV5-1	.	TGCGCCAGCAGCAGTGTTTTAGGAGGCAGCACAGATACGCAGTATTTT	CASSSVLGGSTDTQYF
TRBJ1-1	.	TRBV29-1	.	TGCAGCGTTCGCCTCAAACGGGAGGCTGAAGCTTTCTTT	CSVRLKREAEAFF
TRBJ1-2	.	TRBV19	.	TGTGCCAGTAGCCTAACCGGGTCCGGCTACACCTTC	CASSLTGSGYTF
TRBJ1-1	.	TRBV7-8	.	TGTGCCAGCAGCTTAGCCCTTGGGGGCCTTCCCGCGGGCACTGAAGCTTTCTTT	CASSLALGGLPAGTEAFF
TRBJ2-7	.	TRBV9	.	TGTGCCAGCAGCGTAGGAGACGGGAACCCCTCCTACGAGCAGTACTTC	CASSVGDGNPSYEQYF
TRBJ2-1	.	TRBV6-4	.	TGTGCCAGCAGGGCCCTCCCCCAGGGAGAGCAGTTCTTC	CASRALPQGEQFF
TRBJ2-3	once	TRBV7-3	TRBD2	TGTGCCAGCAGCCCGGGACTAGCGGGGAATACGCAGTATTTT	CASSPGLAGNTQYF
TRBJ1-1	.	TRBV27	.	TGTGCCAGCAGTTTTGGAGGGGCGGCCACTGAAGCTTTCTTT	CASSFGGAATEAFF
TRBJ2-1	once	TRBV27	.	TGTGCCAGCAGTGAATCAAGGACAAGGCAGTTCTTC	CASSESRTRQFF
TRBJ2-7	.	TRBV13	.	TGTGCCAGCAGCTTCCTCTCCTACGAGCAGTACTTC	CASSFLSYEQYF
TRBJ2-2	.	TRBV5-1	TRBD2	TGCGCCAGCAGCAAGGGACTAGCGGGGACCAACACCGGGGAGCTGTTTTTT	CASSKGLAGTNTGELFF
TRBJ2-3	.	TRBV5-4	.	TGTGCCAGCAGCTCCGCGGCGACAGATACGCAGTATTTT	CASSSAATDTQYF
TRBJ1-5	.	TRBV10-2	TRBD1	TGCGCCAGCGCGGCGGGGACAGGGGGCAATCAGCCCCAGCATTTT	CASAAGTGGNQPQHF
TRBJ1-1	.	TRBV10-3	TRBD1	TGTGCCATCAGCCTCCGGACAGGGGAGGGGAACACTGAAGCTTTCTTT	CAISLRTGEGNTEAFF
TRBJ1-1	.	TRBV5-1	.	TGCGCCAGCAGCCTACGGGACATCTACACTGAAGCTTTCTTT	CASSLRDIYTEAFF